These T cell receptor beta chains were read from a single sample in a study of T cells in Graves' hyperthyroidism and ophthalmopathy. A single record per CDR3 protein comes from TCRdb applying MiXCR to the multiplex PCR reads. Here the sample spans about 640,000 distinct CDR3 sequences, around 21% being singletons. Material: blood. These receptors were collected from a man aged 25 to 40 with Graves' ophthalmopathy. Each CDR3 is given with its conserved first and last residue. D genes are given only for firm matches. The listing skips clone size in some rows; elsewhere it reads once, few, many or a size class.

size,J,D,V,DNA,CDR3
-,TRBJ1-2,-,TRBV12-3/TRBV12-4,TGTGCCAGCACCAACCGGCCAGCGTGGTACACCTTC,CASTNRPAWYTF
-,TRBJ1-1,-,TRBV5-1,TGCGCCAGCAGCTTGGAGGGTAGGCAGGGTGAAGCTTTCTTT,CASSLEGRQGEAFF
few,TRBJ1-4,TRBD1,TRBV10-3,TGTGCCATCAGTGAGTCGTGGACAGGAAGCGGTGGAAAACTGTTTTTT,CAISESWTGSGGKLFF
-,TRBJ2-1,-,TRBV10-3,TGTGCCATCAGCTCCTCAGCCCCCTCCTACAATGAGCAGTTCTTC,CAISSSAPSYNEQFF
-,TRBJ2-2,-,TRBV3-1,TGTGCCAGCAGCCAAGGTGTGGGGGCCAACACCGGGGAGCTGTTTTTT,CASSQGVGANTGELFF
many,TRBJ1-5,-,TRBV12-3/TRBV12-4,TGTGCCAGCGACACCAGGAATCAGCCCCAGCATTTT,CASDTRNQPQHF
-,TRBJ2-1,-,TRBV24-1,TGTGCCACCGGTGATTTAGCCAATGAGCAGTTCTTC,CATGDLANEQFF
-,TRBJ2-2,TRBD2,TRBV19,TGTGCCAGTAGCACCACTAGCGGGAGTATCACCGGGGAGCTGTTTTTT,CASSTTSGSITGELFF
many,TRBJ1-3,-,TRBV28,TGTGCCAGCAGTTTACCCACGTTTGGGAGCACCATATATTTT,CASSLPTFGSTIYF
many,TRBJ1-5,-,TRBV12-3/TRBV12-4,TGTGCCAGCAGTTATACAGTAAATCAGCCCCAGCATTTT,CASSYTVNQPQHF
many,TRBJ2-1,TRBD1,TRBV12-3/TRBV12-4,TGTGCCAGCAGTCCGAGGGGGCATGGTGAGCAGTTCTTC,CASSPRGHGEQFF
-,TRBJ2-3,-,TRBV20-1,TGCGGTGCTATGGCAGGCTACACAGATACGCAGTATTTT,CGAMAGYTDTQYF
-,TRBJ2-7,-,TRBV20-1,TGTAGTGCCCCGGACTATTACGAGCAGTACTTC,CSAPDYYEQYF
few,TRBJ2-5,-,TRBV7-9,TGTGCCAGCAGCTTAGGGGGGGGGCCCCCACAAGAGACCCAGTACTTC,CASSLGGGPPQETQYF
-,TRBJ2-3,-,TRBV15,TGTGCCACCAGTCGGGCAGATACGCAGTATTTT,CATSRADTQYF
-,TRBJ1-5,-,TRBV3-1,TGTGCCAGCAGCCAAGAAGGTGTAGCGGCAGGGAATCAGCCCCAGCATTTT,CASSQEGVAAGNQPQHF
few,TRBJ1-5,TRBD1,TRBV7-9,TGTGCCAGCAGCTCCACGGGACAGGGAGGCCAGCCCCAGCATTTT,CASSSTGQGGQPQHF
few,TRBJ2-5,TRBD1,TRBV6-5,TGTGCCAGCAGTTACTCTCCGGGACAGGGGGTACAAGAGACCCAGTACTTC,CASSYSPGQGVQETQYF
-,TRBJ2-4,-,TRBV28,TGTGCCAGCAGTGGCAGGGAGTACATTCAGTACTTC,CASSGREYIQYF
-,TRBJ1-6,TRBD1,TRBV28,TGTGCCAGCAGTTTCGGGACAGGTTATAATTCACCCCTCCACTTT,CASSFGTGYNSPLHF